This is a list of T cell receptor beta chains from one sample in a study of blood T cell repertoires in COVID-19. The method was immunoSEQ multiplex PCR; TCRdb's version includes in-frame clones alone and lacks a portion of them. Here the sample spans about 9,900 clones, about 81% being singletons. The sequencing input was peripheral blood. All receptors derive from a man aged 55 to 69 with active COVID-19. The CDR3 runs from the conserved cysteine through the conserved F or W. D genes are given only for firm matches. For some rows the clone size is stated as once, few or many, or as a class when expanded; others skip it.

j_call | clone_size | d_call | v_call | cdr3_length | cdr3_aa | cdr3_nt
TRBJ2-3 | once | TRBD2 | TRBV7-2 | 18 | CASSPGLAGGRSPDTQYF | TGTGCCAGCAGCCCGGGACTAGCGGGGGGGCGGAGCCCAGATACGCAGTATTTT
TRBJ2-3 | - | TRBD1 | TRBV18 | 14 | CASSPDRGTDTQYF | TGTGCCAGCTCGCCAGACAGGGGCACAGATACGCAGTATTTT
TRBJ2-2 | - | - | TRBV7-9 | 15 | CASSLMASDGGELFF | TGTGCCAGCAGCTTAATGGCTAGCGACGGCGGGGAGCTGTTTTTT
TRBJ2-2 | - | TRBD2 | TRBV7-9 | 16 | CASSFGLAAGTGELFF | TGTGCCAGCAGCTTTGGACTAGCGGCGGGGACCGGGGAGCTGTTTTTT
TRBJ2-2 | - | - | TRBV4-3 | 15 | CASSQAGTSYGELFF | TGCGCCAGCAGCCAGGCCGGGACATCCTACGGGGAGCTGTTTTTT
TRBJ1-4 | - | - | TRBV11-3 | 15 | CASSPRQEGSEKLFF | TGTGCCAGCAGCCCGAGACAGGAAGGAAGCGAAAAACTGTTTTTT
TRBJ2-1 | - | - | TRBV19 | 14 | CASSPMTAEGEQFF | TGTGCCAGTAGTCCGATGACAGCGGAGGGTGAGCAGTTCTTC
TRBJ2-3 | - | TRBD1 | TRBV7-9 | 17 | CASSLWDMTGSTDTQYF | TGTGCCAGCAGCTTATGGGACATGACAGGGTCAACAGATACGCAGTATTTT
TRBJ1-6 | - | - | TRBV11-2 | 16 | CASSSLAGGRDSPLHF | TGTGCCAGCAGCTCTTTGGCGGGAGGAAGGGATTCACCCCTCCACTTT
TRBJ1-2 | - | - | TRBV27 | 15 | CASSLSAGSNYGYTF | TGTGCCAGCAGTTTGTCGGCAGGATCTAACTATGGCTACACCTTC
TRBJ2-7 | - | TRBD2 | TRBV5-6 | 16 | CASSSWGLAGGYEQYF | TGTGCCAGCAGCTCTTGGGGACTAGCGGGAGGGTACGAGCAGTACTTC
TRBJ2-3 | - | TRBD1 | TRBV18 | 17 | CASSSPRGQGTTDTQYF | TGTGCCAGCTCATCGCCGAGGGGACAGGGGACCACAGATACGCAGTATTTT
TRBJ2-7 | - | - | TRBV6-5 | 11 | CASSGGGEQYF | TGTGCCAGCTCGGGGGGCGGTGAGCAGTACTTC
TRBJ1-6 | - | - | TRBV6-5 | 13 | CASRGSGDLPLHF | TGTGCCAGCAGAGGGAGCGGGGATCTCCCCCTCCACTTT